The source of this T cell receptor (beta chain) is a study of blood T cell repertoires in COVID-19. Study as a whole: Acute and convalescent COVID-19 samples came from the United States, Italy and Spain. The cDNA or gDNA used as material had been derived from T cells, B-cell-depleted T cells, or PBMCs.

V trimming: 3 bases; J trimming: 0 bases; junction bases outside the gene matches: 5. From germline, CDR1 is LNHDA and CDR2 SQIVND (reference sequence). The CDR3 has 16 amino acids. The table lists this clone with a count of one. Data came from immunoSEQ multiplex PCR; TCRdb stores just in-frame clones and leaves some out. The sample yields 60,000 or so clones, roughly 87% seen once. The V gene is TRBV19, the J gene TRBJ1-5; TRBD1 agrees at 7 bases. The sequencing sample was made of peripheral blood. The sequence was collected from a human donor with acute or convalescent COVID-19. The donor label of this sample is uncertain. The CDR3 region is CASSIRDRYSNQPQHF. DNA for the CDR3: TGTGCCAGTAGTATTAGGGACAGATATAGCAATCAGCCCCAGCATTTT.